This T cell receptor (beta chain) was sequenced in a study of T cell responses to AZD1222 COVID-19 vaccine (TCRdb year 2021). With regard to the full study: AZD1222 recipients with second doses at about 4 weeks or about 12 weeks were pooled, because spike-specific TCR depth and breadth did not differ between schedules. TCR sequencing covered fewer than 250 trial participants: 207 given two doses of AZD1222 and 26 given two doses of MenACWY control vaccine. Trial participants were enrolled by age into subgroups of 18-55, 56-69 and 70-plus years, and around 150, 29 and 61 TCR-sequenced participants, respectively, were included in these subgroups. What the research found in general, with its limitations: Only 5 to 7 AZD1222 recipients were SARS-CoV-2 seropositive at baseline, limiting conclusions about previously exposed vaccinees. Reportedly, close to half of the unique spike-specific TCRs recognized epitopes lying outside the regions that are mutated in the B.1.351 and B.1.1.7 variants. After two AZD1222 doses, spike-specific TCR breadth and depth were significantly higher than at day 0 and than in MenACWY recipients. Most participants were white British and females outnumbered males, and the authors suggested that clonal diversity may have been underestimated. The 56-69-year group was small, and its depth increase did not reach significance, likely because of low power. Because no samples from the day 14 peak response were available, repertoires could be characterized only after the peak T cell response. Vaccine-associated CD4 TCRs spanned the whole spike protein, with dominant responses in regions 160-218 and 743-854.

Taken with the paper, the label for time point translates to: baseline before first vaccination. The vaccinee samples were drawn from two UK trials, COV001 and COV002, one of which was a single-blind randomized controlled phase 2/3 trial testing AZD1222 (ChAdOx1 nCoV-19) in healthy adults. Trial participant PBMC samples were collected at day 0 and day 28 after the second dose for TCRbeta chain sequencing. The CDR3 regions of human TCRbeta chains were analyzed by immunosequencing. Per the source publication's procedure: Repertoire TCRs were checked for matches against a reference library of SARS-CoV-2-specific TCRs that had been generated using the MIRA antigen-specificity platform. Breadth was defined as the fraction of unique TCRs that were SARS-CoV-2-associated. Depth was defined as the fraction of total T cells that were SARS-CoV-2-associated. Using the MIRA data, every spike-specific TCR was mapped to the spike region that the TCR reacted to and assigned to either a CD4 or a CD8 class. Log10-transformed breadth and depth values were compared by one-way ANOVA with Sidak's multiple comparisons tests. TCRdb re-hosts the immuneACCESS table, in-frame sequences only. Its copies lack some clones; in the studies checked, an unresolved V gene accounts for under half of them, and the cause for the rest is not known. The V and J calls and the clone size are those of that table, but D and trimming were determined from the DNA. The sample data list about 97,000 clones, and roughly 84% of these were observed just once. Over 2.5% of the sample is in the top ten clones.

This clone was counted between two and nine times. The specificity of this receptor is unknown. No base quality information exists; no much larger clone differs at one position. CDR1 and CDR2, looked up from the germline V gene, are MRHNA and SNTAGT. From the cysteine up to the phenylalanine, the CDR3 has a length of 14 residues. Just CDR3 DNA is preserved here, 42 bases in frame from base 1. V drops 2 bases and J drops 1 base, leaving 8 bases in between. The chain couples TRBV6-4 to TRBJ1-1; the D gene cannot be named for sure. The receptor was derived from an adult in good health. The source material was peripheral blood, sampled on day 0 of AZD1222 vaccination. The CDR3 here reads CASSDTSANTEAFF. The DNA sequence follows: TGTGCCAGCAGTGACACCTCCGCGAACACTGAAGCTTTCTTT.